One sample yielded the 20 T cell receptor beta chains listed below, sequenced in a study of CD8+CD57+ T cells in acquired aplastic anemia. The study profiled TCR beta VDJ and CDR3 using genomic DNA as template. TCRdb called the reads again in MiXCR, with one record for every CDR3 protein. There are about 180,000 distinct CDR3 sequences in the sample; about half occur only once, and approximately 2.9% lies in the top ten. The sequencing sample was made of sorted CD4+, CD8+, or CD8+CD57+ T cells (not recorded which) from PBMCs. These receptor sequences come from a human donor in good health.

Here the CDR3 DNA reads TGTGCCAGCAGTTACTCCCCCTTTAACCCTTACGAGCAGTACTTC. It specifies CASSYSPFNPYEQYF. The V call is TRBV6-5, the J call TRBJ2-7; D is unclear. This CDR3 contains 15 residues. CDR1 is MNHEY and CDR2 is SVGAGI in the germline V gene. V lost 0 bases to trimming and J lost 4 bases, with 13 bases between them.

This clonotype was picked up many times. This chain links TRBV28 with TRBJ2-7; D is perhaps TRBD1 (5 bases). This CDR3 comprises 13 residues. Germline CDR1 and CDR2: MDHEN and SYDVKM. V was clipped by 5 bases and J by 3 bases, with 11 bases between them. This chain's CDR3 is CASSPGQNYEQYF. Written as DNA, the CDR3 is TGTGCCAGCAGTCCCGGACAAAACTACGAGCAGTACTTC.

A word on this clonotype: The CDR3 end shows no conserved phenylalanine or tryptophan, and so a read error is likely. The chain recombines TRBV6-2 or TRBV6-3 with TRBJ2-7; 11 bases line up with TRBD2. Germline CDR1 and CDR2: MNHEY and SVGEGT. The CDR3 is 15 amino acids. The trim removed 8 bases at V and 1 base at J, leaving 7 bases unmatched. CDR3 sequence reads: CASGKLAGASYEQYL. DNA for the CDR3: TGTGCCAGCGGGAAACTAGCGGGGGCATCCTACGAGCAGTACCTC.

At least ten counts were recorded for this clonotype. The rearrangement uses TRBV5-1 and TRBJ2-5; 11 bases match TRBD1. Germline CDR1 is SGHRS and CDR2 is YFSETQ. This CDR3 is 15 amino acids long. Trimming at V came to 4 bases and at J to 6 bases, leaving 8 bases not matched to a gene. CDR3 loop: CASSLWTGGGKTQYF. The CDR3 bases are TGCGCCAGCAGCCTATGGACAGGGGGCGGGAAGACCCAGTACTTC.

This chain links TRBV19 with TRBJ1-4, with a weak D call TRBD1 (5 bases). The CDR3 loop spans 15 amino acids. Germline CDR1 reads LNHDA; CDR2 reads SQIVND (reference sequence). The V gene lost 5 bases and the J gene lost 7 bases, with 17 bases spanning the gap. The CDR3 nucleotides read TGTGCCAGTAGTGCCACCGGGACTAGCACTGAAAAACTGTTTTTT. This encodes CASSATGTSTEKLFF.

This clonotype was seen once. Being one base from a much bigger clone, this may be a read error. CDR3 sequence (DNA): TGTGCCAGCAGTGTTGACGGGACGGCGACTGAAGCTTTCTTT. Translation: CASSVDGTATEAFF. The chain employs TRBV12-3 or TRBV12-4 and TRBJ1-1, with D maybe TRBD1 (5 bases). The V gene lost 5 bases and the J gene lost 5 bases, with 15 bases spanning the gap. The CDR3 covers 14 residues.

V is TRBV20-1 and J is TRBJ1-2; D perhaps matches TRBD1 (5 bases). CDR3 length: 12 amino acids. Germline CDR1 is DFQATT and CDR2 is SNEGSKA (reference sequence). Trimming cost V 5 bases and J 3 bases, with 10 bases left between them. The CDR3 loop is CSAPRGDYGYTF. CDR3 nucleotides: TGCAGTGCTCCCCGGGGGGACTATGGCTACACCTTC.

The rearrangement uses TRBV18 and TRBJ1-1, with a possible D match to TRBD1 (5 bases). The CDR3 consists of 13 residues. With 3 bases removed from V and 7 bases from J, the gap between germline ends came to 12 bases. CDR1 is KGHSH, CDR2 LQKENI, per germline. The CDR3 DNA is TGTGCCAGCTCACCTGCGACAGCGCGTGAAGCTTTCTTT. Its protein is CASSPATAREAFF.

J is TRBJ1-3 and V is TRBV25-1; weak D call: TRBD1 (6 bases). Germline V gene sequence: CDR1 MGHDK, CDR2 SYGVNS. The CDR3 sequence is 14 residues long. V was pared by 6 bases and J by 0 bases, with 9 bases between. CDR3 coding DNA: TGTGCCAGCAGCCAGACAGGCTCTGGAAACACCATATATTTT. The encoded protein is CASSQTGSGNTIYF.

This clonotype has just a few counts. The conserved final phenylalanine or tryptophan is absent from the CDR3, which likely points to a read error. No DNA is shown, since the ends of the CDR3 on it are uncertain; the CDR3 is the one TCRdb lists. The chain uses TRBV6-1 and TRBJ2-1; TRBD2 was called by the table and not checked on the DNA. Inclusive of both ends, the CDR3 amounts to 16 amino acids. Germline V gives CDR1 MNHNS, CDR2 SASEGT. The CDR3 reads CASSEAGGGTTSGFGG.

Note on this clonotype: At one end the junction does not follow the germline gene, possibly because of a read error. This chain uses TRBV24-1 with TRBJ2-6; perhaps D is TRBD1 or TRBD2 (5 bases each). CDR3 length: 16 amino acids. The germline gives CDR1 KGHDR, CDR2 SFDVKD. CDR3 region: CATSDARRAGANDLTF. The CDR3 DNA is TGCGCCACCAGTGATGCCCGAAGGGCCGGGGCCAACGACCTGACTTTC.

Of note for this clonotype: The CDR3 end shows no conserved phenylalanine or tryptophan, and so a read error is likely. The chain links TRBV7-2 to TRBJ1-3; D unclear. The CDR3 loop spans 12 amino acids. With 6 bases removed from V and 5 bases from J, the gap between germline ends came to 8 bases. Germline CDR1 reads SGHTA; CDR2 reads FQGNSA. The CDR3 reads CASSFGRNTIYS. CDR3 in DNA: TGTGCCAGCAGTTTCGGCAGAAACACCATATATTCT.

This clonotype has ten or more counts. This chain joins TRBV9 and TRBJ2-3; D uncertain. Germline V CDR1 and CDR2: SGDLS, YYNGEE. Trimming took 0 bases from V and 6 from J, leaving 8 bases between them. This CDR3 comprises 13 residues. In nucleotides, the CDR3 is TGTGCCAGCAGCGTAGGAGTGGTGGATACGCAGTATTTT. It codes for CASSVGVVDTQYF. Based on the CDR3 plus reference TRBV9 and TRBJ2-3, the full variable domain is DSGVTQTPKHLITATGQRVTLRCSPRSGDLSVYWYQQSLDQGLQFLIQYYNGEERAKGNILERFSAQQFPDLHSELNLSSLELGDSALYFCASSVGVVDTQYFGPGTRLTVL.

Ten or more counts support this clonotype. The genes are TRBV5-4 and TRBJ2-7; D is unclear. The CDR3 contains 12 residues. Germline CDR1 SGHNT, CDR2 YYREEE (reference sequence). The germline V and J ends were trimmed by 1 base and 5 bases, with 7 bases remaining between them. The DNA of the CDR3 is TGTGCCAGCAGCTTGATAGGAAACGAGCAGTACTTC. Translated, it gives CASSLIGNEQYF.

V usage is TRBV7-2 and J usage is TRBJ2-7, with 8 bases fitting TRBD2. The CDR3 loop spans 14 amino acids. Germline V lookup: CDR1 SGHTA, CDR2 FQGNSA. The V gene end was trimmed by 3 bases and the J gene end by 2 bases; junction bases not matched to a gene: 3. The CDR3 DNA sequence: TGTGCCAGCAGCTTCGGGGGGGGTGCCTACGAGCAGTACTTC. The encoded protein is CASSFGGGAYEQYF.

This CDR3 reads CASSEGSGRSQPQHF. In nucleotides, the CDR3 is TGTGCCAGCAGTGAAGGCTCGGGACGGAGTCAGCCCCAGCATTTT. The J gene is TRBJ1-5, the V gene TRBV6-1; D is possibly TRBD1 (5 bases). This CDR3 comprises 15 residues. Germline V gives CDR1 MNHNS, CDR2 SASEGT. With 1 base removed from V and 6 bases from J, the gap between germline ends came to 13 bases.

For this clonotype: Being one base from a much bigger clone, this may be a read error. The chain employs TRBV11-2 and TRBJ1-6; TRBD1 aligns across 10 bases. Germline V gene sequence: CDR1 SGHAT, CDR2 FQNNGV. This CDR3 spans 16 amino acids. This chain's CDR3 is CPSSLRGTGDGSPLHF. The CDR3 DNA reads TGTCCCAGCAGCTTACGGGGGACAGGGGATGGTTCACCCCTCCACTTT.

The V and J genes are TRBV6-1 and TRBJ1-1, with D perhaps TRBD1 (5 bases). Germline values: CDR1 MNHNS, CDR2 SASEGT. Trimming left V 7 bases short and J 5 bases short, with 17 bases between. The CDR3 consists of 14 residues. The CDR3 DNA sequence: TGTGCCAGCATGCGCGGGGCGAGGGAGACTGAAGCTTTCTTT. Its protein product is CASMRGARETEAFF.

This clonotype was counted many times. The chain is built from TRBV6-5 and TRBJ2-7; TRBD1 is a possible D gene (6 bases). Germline V gene data show CDR1 as MNHEY and CDR2 as SVGAGI. The CDR3 totals 14 residues. The V end was cut by 4 bases, the J end by 6 bases, with 16 bases between. The CDR3 sequence: CASSLQGRGREQYF. The DNA of the CDR3 is TGTGCCAGCAGTTTACAGGGAAGGGGTCGCGAGCAGTACTTC.

This clonotype occurred many times. This rearrangement joins TRBV5-1 to TRBJ2-2, with D possibly TRBD2 on 6 matching bases. Per germline, CDR1 SGHRS and CDR2 YFSETQ. This CDR3 spans 15 amino acids. Deletions cut 3 bases from V and 4 bases from J, with 13 bases between. CDR3 sequence (DNA): TGCGCCAGCAGCTCGCGGGGTCGGGGCACCGGGGAGCTGTTTTTT. Translated: CASSSRGRGTGELFF.